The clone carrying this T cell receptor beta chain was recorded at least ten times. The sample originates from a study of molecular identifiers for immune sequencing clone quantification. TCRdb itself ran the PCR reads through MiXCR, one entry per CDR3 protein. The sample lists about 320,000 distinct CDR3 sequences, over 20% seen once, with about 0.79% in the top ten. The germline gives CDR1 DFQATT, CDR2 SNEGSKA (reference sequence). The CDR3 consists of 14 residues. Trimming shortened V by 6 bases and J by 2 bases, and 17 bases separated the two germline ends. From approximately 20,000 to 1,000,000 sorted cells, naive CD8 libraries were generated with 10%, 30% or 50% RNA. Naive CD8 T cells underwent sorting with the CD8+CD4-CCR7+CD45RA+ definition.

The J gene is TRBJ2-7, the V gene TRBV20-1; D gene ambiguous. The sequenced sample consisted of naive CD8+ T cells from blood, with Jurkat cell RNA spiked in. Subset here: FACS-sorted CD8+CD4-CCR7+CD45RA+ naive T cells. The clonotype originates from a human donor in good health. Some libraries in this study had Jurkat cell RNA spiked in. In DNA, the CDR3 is TGCAGTGCGCCCCAAACTTGGCCCCCCTACGAGCAGTACTTC. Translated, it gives CSAPQTWPPYEQYF.